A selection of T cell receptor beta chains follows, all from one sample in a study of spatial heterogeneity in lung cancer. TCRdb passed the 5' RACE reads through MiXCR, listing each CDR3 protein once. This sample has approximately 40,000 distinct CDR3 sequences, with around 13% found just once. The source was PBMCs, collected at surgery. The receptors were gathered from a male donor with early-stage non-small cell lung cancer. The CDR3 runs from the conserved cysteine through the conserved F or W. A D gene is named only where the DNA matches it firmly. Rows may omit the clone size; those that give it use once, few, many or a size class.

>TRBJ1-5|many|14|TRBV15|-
CATSGGQGTQPQHF
TGTGCCACCAGCGGGGGGCAGGGGACCCAGCCCCAGCATTTT
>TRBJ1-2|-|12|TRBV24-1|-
CATMDSFYGYTF
TGTGCCACCATGGACAGTTTCTATGGCTACACCTTC
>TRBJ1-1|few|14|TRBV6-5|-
CASSLSDGYTEAFF
TGTGCCAGCAGCCTCAGTGACGGATACACTGAAGCTTTCTTT
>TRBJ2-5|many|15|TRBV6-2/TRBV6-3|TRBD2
CASSPLAGVRETQYF
TGTGCCAGCAGTCCTCTAGCGGGAGTAAGAGAGACCCAGTACTTC
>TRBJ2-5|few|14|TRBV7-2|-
CASSLGAGKKTQYF
TGTGCCAGCAGCTTAGGGGCCGGGAAAAAGACCCAGTACTTC
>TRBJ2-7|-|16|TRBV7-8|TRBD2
CASSLAEGLAGYEQYF
TGTGCCAGCAGCTTAGCAGAGGGACTAGCAGGATACGAGCAGTACTTC
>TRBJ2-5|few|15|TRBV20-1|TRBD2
CSARDGREEVETQYF
TGCAGTGCTAGAGATGGCCGGGAGGAGGTAGAGACCCAGTACTTC
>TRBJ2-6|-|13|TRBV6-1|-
CATDNSGANVLTF
TGTGCCACTGACAACTCTGGGGCCAACGTCCTGACTTTC
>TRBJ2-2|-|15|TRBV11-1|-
CASSLLSGASGELFF
TGTGCCAGCAGCTTATTGTCAGGGGCAAGCGGGGAGCTGTTTTTT
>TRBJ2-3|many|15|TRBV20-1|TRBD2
CSARNLAGGTDTQYF
TGCAGTGCTAGGAACTTGGCGGGAGGCACAGATACGCAGTATTTT
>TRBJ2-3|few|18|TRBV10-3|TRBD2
CAISESTSGDTSTDTQYF
TGTGCCATCAGTGAGTCTACTAGCGGGGACACTAGCACAGATACGCAGTATTTT
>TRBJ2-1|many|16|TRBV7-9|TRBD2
CASSLALAGTYNEQFF
TGTGCCAGCAGCTTAGCACTAGCGGGAACCTACAATGAGCAGTTCTTC
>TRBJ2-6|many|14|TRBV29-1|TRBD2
CSVLGGDGANVLTF
TGCAGCGTTCTGGGAGGGGACGGGGCCAACGTCCTGACTTTC
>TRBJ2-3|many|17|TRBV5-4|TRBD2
CASSLLLAGVIVDTQYF
TGTGCCAGCAGCCTACTACTAGCGGGAGTTATTGTGGATACGCAGTATTTT
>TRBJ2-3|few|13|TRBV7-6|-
CASSLENPDTQYF
TGTGCCAGCAGCTTAGAAAATCCAGATACGCAGTATTTT
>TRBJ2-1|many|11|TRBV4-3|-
CASSRQNEQFF
TGCGCCAGCAGCCGACAAAATGAGCAGTTCTTC
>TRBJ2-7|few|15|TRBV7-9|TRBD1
CASSLGGTGDYEQYF
TGTGCCAGCAGCTTAGGAGGGACAGGGGACTACGAGCAGTACTTC
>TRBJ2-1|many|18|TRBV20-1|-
CSARDPPPGRGEYNEQFF
TGCAGTGCTAGAGATCCCCCCCCAGGGCGGGGCGAGTACAATGAGCAGTTCTTC
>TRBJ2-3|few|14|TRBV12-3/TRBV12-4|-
CASSFEGSTDTQYF
TGTGCCAGCAGTTTCGAGGGTAGCACAGATACGCAGTATTTT
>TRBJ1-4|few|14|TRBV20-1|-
CSAREDGLNEKLFF
TGCAGTGCTAGAGAGGACGGATTAAATGAAAAACTGTTTTTT
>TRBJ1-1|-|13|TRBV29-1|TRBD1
CSVSQGGNTEAFF
TGCAGCGTTTCCCAGGGGGGGAACACTGAAGCTTTCTTT
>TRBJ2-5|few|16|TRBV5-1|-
CASSLAWVGASSTQYF
TGCGCCAGCAGCTTGGCCTGGGTGGGGGCCTCCAGTACCCAGTACTTC
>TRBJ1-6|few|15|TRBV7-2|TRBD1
CASSLRRTGGSPLHF
TGTGCCAGCAGCCTCCGTAGGACAGGGGGTTCACCCCTCCACTTT
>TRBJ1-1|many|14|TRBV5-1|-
CASSSPGRDTEAFF
TGCGCCAGCAGCTCCCCGGGACGGGACACTGAAGCTTTCTTT
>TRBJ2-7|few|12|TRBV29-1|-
CSVGPTSYEQYF
TGCAGCGTCGGACCGACCTCCTACGAGCAGTACTTC
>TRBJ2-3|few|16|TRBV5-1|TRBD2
CASSLSTSGGTDTQYF
TGCGCCAGCAGCTTGTCCACTAGCGGGGGCACAGATACGCAGTATTTT
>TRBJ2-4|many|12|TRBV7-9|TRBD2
CASSWEGSIQYF
TGTGCCAGCAGCTGGGAGGGGAGCATTCAGTACTTC
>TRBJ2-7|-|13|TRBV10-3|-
CAISERLGVGQYF
TGTGCCATCAGTGAGAGGTTGGGCGTTGGGCAGTACTTC
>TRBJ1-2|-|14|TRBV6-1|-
CASSEAGSYYGYTF
TGTGCCAGCAGTGAAGCCGGCAGCTACTATGGCTACACCTTC
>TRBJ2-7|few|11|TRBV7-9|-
CASSSTWEQYF
TGTGCCAGCAGCTCAACATGGGAGCAGTACTTC
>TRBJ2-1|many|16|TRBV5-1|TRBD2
CASSLTSGRGYNEQFF
TGCGCCAGCAGTCTGACTAGCGGGAGGGGGTACAATGAGCAGTTCTTC
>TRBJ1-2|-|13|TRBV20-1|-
CSARENRFYGYTF
TGCAGTGCTAGAGAGAACAGGTTCTATGGCTACACCTTC
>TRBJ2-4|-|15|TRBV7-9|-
CASSLATGEAGIQYF
TGTGCCAGCAGCTTAGCGACGGGAGAGGCGGGCATTCAGTACTTC
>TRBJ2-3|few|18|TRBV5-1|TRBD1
CASSLGTGQGPLTDTQYF
TGCGCCAGCAGCTTGGGTACGGGACAGGGCCCCCTCACAGATACGCAGTATTTT
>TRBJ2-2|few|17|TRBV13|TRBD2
CASSSRYSGANTGELFF
TGTGCCAGCAGCAGCCGATATAGCGGGGCGAACACCGGGGAGCTGTTTTTT
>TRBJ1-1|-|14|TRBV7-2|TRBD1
CASTQGQTNTEAFF
TGTGCCAGCACCCAGGGACAGACGAACACTGAAGCTTTCTTT
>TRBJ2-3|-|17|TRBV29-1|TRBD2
CSVVVLAGGPNSDTQYF
TGCAGCGTTGTTGTACTAGCGGGAGGGCCAAACTCAGATACGCAGTATTTT
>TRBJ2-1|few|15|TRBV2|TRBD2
CASRRRGALYNEQFF
TGTGCCAGTCGGCGGCGGGGGGCCTTATACAATGAGCAGTTCTTC
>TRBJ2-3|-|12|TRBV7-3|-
CASSQSTDTQYF
TGTGCCAGCAGCCAGAGCACAGATACGCAGTATTTT
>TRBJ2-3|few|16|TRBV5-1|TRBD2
CASSLGLATLTDTQYF
TGCGCCAGCAGCCTCGGACTAGCCACCCTCACAGATACGCAGTATTTT
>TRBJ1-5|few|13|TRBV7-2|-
CASSLSRGESQHF
TGTGCCAGCAGCTTATCCCGAGGGGAATCCCAGCATTTT
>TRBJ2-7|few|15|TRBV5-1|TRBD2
CASSLAASGTYEQYF
TGCGCCAGCAGCTTGGCGGCTAGCGGGACCTACGAGCAGTACTTC
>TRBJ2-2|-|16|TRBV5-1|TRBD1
CASSPRGTGLTGELFF
TGCGCCAGCAGCCCGCGGGGGACAGGGTTAACCGGGGAGCTGTTTTTT
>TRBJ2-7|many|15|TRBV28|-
CASSLERFGSYEQYF
TGTGCCAGCAGTTTGGAGCGATTCGGCTCCTACGAGCAGTACTTC
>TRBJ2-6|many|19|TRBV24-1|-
CATSDPVARRTSGANVLTF
TGTGCCACCAGTGATCCAGTGGCACGGCGGACCTCTGGGGCCAACGTCCTGACTTTC
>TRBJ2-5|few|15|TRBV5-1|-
CASSLGQGPQETQYF
TGCGCCAGCAGCTTGGGGCAGGGACCCCAGGAGACCCAGTACTTC
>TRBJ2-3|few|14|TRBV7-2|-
CASSLVSGVDTQYF
TGTGCCAGCAGCTTAGTGTCAGGGGTAGATACGCAGTATTTT
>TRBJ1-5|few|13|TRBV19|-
CASSSQPNQPQHF
TGTGCCAGTAGTTCCCAGCCTAATCAGCCCCAGCATTTT
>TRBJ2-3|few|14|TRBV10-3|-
CAIRDGQSTDTQYF
TGTGCCATCAGAGACGGACAAAGCACAGATACGCAGTATTTT
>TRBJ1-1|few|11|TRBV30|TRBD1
CAWSGGQGPFF
TGTGCCTGGAGTGGGGGACAGGGGCCTTTCTTT
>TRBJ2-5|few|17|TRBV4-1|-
CASSQVPVMGSQETQYF
TGCGCCAGCAGCCAAGTACCGGTTATGGGATCTCAAGAGACCCAGTACTTC
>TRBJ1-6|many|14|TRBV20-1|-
CSAPRGQLNSPLHF
TGCAGTGCTCCCCGCGGGCAGTTAAATTCACCCCTCCACTTT
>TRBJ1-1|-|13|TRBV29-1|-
CSVGHRSNTEAFF
TGCAGCGTTGGACATAGGAGTAACACTGAAGCTTTCTTT
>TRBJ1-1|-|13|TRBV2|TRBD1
CASSQGAQTEAFF
TGTGCCAGCAGTCAGGGGGCCCAAACTGAAGCTTTCTTT
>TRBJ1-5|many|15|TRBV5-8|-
CASSQETYGDQPQHF
TGTGCCAGCAGCCAAGAGACGTATGGCGATCAGCCCCAGCATTTT
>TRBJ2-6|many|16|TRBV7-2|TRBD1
CASSLGGSRGPIEMTF
TGTGCCAGCAGCTTAGGAGGGTCAAGGGGGCCCATAGAGATGACTTTC